This T cell receptor (beta chain) came from a study of OX40 agonist ivuxolimab in advanced cancers. About the study: An anti-OX40 (CD134) antibody with agonistic activity, ivuxolimab, was administered to patients. Points from the study as a whole: Specificity for antigen went undetermined in the expanded peripheral T cells. The study found that CD8+ T cells averaged more expanded clones than CD4+.

This clone was seen just once. Its antigen is as yet unknown. Samples were taken at baseline and on day 1 of cycles 4 and 7. The V gene end was trimmed by 4 bases and the J gene end by 2 bases; junction bases not matched to a gene: 3. CDR3 size: 14 residues. Germline loops: CDR1 SGHDN, CDR2 FVKESK. Assay used: immunoSEQ multiplex PCR; TCRdb lists only in-frame clones, some missing. The data show roughly 56,000 clones, with 82% seen just once and over 1.3% held by the top ten. The receptor's source is an adult with an advanced solid tumor such as melanoma, head and neck, liver or kidney cancer. The chain links TRBV14 to TRBJ2-7; 9 bases fit TRBD1. This specimen consisted of CD4+ or CD8+ T cells sorted from blood, obtained in a trial of the OX40 agonist ivuxolimab. CDR3 in amino acids: CASSRDRDPYEQYF. The CDR3, as DNA: TGTGCCAGCAGCCGGGACAGGGATCCCTACGAGCAGTACTTC.